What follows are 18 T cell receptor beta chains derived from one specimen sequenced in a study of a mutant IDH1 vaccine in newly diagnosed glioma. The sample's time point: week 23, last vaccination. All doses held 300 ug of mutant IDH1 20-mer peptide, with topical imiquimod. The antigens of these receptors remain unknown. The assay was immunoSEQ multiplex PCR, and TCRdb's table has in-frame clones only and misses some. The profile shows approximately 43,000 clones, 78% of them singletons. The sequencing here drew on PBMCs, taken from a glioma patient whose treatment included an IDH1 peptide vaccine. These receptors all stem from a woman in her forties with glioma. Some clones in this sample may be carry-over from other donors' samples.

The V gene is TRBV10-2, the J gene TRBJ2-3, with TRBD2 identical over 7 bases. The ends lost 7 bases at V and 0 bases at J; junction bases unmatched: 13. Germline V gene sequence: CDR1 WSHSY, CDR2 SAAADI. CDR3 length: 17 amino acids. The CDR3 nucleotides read TGCGCCAGCACCGACCCCGGACTAGGAACTAGCACAGATACGCAGTATTTT. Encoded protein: CASTDPGLGTSTDTQYF.

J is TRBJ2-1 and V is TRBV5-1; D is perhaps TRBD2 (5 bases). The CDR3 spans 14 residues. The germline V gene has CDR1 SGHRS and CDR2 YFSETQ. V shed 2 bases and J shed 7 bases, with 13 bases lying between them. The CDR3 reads CASSFGSGLNEQFF. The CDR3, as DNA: TGCGCCAGCAGCTTTGGTAGTGGACTGAATGAGCAGTTCTTC.

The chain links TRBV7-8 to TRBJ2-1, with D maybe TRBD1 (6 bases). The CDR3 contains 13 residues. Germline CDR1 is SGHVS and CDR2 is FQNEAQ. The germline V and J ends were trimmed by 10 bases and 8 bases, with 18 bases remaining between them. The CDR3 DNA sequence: TGTGCCACACATACAGGGACGGGATATGAGCAGTTCTTC. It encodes CATHTGTGYEQFF.

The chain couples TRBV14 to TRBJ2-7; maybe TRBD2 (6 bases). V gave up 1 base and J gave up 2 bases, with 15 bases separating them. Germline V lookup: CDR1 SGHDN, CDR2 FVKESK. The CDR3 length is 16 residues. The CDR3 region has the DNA TGTGCCAGCAGCCAAGCCCCACAGGACTATCCCTACGAGCAGTACTTC. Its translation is CASSQAPQDYPYEQYF.

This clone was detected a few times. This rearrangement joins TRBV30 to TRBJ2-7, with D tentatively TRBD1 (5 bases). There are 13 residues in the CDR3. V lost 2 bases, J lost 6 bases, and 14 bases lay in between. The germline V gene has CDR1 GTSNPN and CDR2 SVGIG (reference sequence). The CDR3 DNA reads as TGTGCCTGGAGTAGACAGAACTTTGGCGAGCAGTACTTC. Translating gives CAWSRQNFGEQYF.

In DNA form, the CDR3 reads TGTGCCAGGCGACAGGGATCCCAGTTTCGGGACGGCTACACCTTC. The encoded protein is CARRQGSQFRDGYTF. The chain is built from TRBV5-8 and TRBJ1-2; 7 positions match TRBD1. The CDR3 runs to 15 residues. CDR1 and CDR2 (germline): SGHTS, YDEGEE. The V and J ends lost 8 bases and 8 bases, in that order; junction bases with no gene match: 18.

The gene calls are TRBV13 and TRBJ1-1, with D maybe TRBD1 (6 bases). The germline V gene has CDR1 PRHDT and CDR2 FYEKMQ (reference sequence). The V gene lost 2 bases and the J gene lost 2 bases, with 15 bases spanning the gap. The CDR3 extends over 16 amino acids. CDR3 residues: CASSLNQGKPNTEAFF. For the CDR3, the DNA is TGTGCCAGCAGCTTAAACCAGGGGAAGCCTAACACTGAAGCTTTCTTT.

The CDR3 region has the DNA TGTGCCAGCAGCCAAGCGAAATATGGCTATGGCTACACCTTC. It is translated as CASSQAKYGYGYTF. The V call is TRBV4-2, the J call TRBJ1-2, with no clear D. V dropped 1 base and J dropped 4 bases, with 10 bases sitting between them. Germline V gene lookup returns CDR1 LGHNA and CDR2 YNFKEQ. This CDR3 is 14 amino acids long.

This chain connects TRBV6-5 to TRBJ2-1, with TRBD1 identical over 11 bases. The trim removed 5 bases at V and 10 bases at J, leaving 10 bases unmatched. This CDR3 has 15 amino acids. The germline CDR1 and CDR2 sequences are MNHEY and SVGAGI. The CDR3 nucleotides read TGTGCCAGCAGTAACGAGGGACAGGGGGGACTGGAGCAGTTCTTC. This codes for CASSNEGQGGLEQFF.

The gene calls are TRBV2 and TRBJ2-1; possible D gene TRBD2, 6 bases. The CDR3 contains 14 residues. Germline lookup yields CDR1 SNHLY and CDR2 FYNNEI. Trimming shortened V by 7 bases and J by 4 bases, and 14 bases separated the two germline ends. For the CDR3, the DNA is TGTGCCAGCATCCCGGGGACTCCGTACAATGAGCAGTTCTTC. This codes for CASIPGTPYNEQFF.

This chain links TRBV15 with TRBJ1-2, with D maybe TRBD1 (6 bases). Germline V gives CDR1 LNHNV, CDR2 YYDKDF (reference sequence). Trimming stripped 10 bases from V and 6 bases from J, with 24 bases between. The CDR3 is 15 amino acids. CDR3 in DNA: TGTGCCATCGGCAGGGTACAGGGTTTGAGGGATGGCTACACCTTC. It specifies CAIGRVQGLRDGYTF.

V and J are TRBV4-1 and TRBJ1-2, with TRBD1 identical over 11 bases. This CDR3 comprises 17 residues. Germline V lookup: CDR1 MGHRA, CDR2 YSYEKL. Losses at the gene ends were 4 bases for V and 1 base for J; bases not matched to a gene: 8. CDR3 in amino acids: CASSRGQGASLNYGYTF. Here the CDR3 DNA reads TGCGCCAGCAGCCGTGGACAGGGGGCCAGCCTTAACTATGGCTACACCTTC.

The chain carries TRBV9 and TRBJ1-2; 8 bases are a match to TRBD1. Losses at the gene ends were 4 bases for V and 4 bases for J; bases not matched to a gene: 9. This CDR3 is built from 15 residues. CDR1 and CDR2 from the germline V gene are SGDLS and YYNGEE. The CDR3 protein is CASSPGQGDVYGYTF. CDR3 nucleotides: TGTGCCAGCAGCCCAGGACAGGGAGACGTCTATGGCTACACCTTC.

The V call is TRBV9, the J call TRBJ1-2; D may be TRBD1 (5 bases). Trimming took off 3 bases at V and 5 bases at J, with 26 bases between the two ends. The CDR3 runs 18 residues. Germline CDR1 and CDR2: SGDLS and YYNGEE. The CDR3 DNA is TGTGCCAGCAGCGGAGACCTTGGGGGAGGTAGGGCTGGGTATGGCTACACCTTC. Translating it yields CASSGDLGGGRAGYGYTF. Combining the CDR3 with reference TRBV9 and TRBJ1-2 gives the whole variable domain DSGVTQTPKHLITATGQRVTLRCSPRSGDLSVYWYQQSLDQGLQFLIQYYNGEERAKGNILERFSAQQFPDLHSELNLSSLELGDSALYFCASSGDLGGGRAGYGYTFGSGTRLTVV.

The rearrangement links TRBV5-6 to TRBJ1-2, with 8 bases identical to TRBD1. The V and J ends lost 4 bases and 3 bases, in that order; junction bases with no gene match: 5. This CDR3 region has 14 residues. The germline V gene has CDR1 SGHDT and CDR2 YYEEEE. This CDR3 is CASSNTGGDYGYTF. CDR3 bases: TGTGCCAGCAGCAATACAGGGGGAGACTATGGCTACACCTTC.

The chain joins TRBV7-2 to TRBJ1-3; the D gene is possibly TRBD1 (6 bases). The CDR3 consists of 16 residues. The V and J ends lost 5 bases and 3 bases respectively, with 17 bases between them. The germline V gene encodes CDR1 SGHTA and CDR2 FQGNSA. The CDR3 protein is CASSTTTGYGGNTIYF. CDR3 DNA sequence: TGTGCCAGCAGCACCACTACAGGGTACGGTGGAAACACCATATATTTT. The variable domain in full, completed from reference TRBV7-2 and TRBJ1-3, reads GAGVSQSPSNKVTEKGKDVELRCDPISGHTALYWYRQSLGQGLEFLIYFQGNSAPDKSGLPSDRFSAERTGGSVSTLTIQRTQQEDSAVYLCASSTTTGYGGNTIYFGEGSWLTVV.

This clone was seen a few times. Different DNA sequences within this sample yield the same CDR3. The CDR3 loop reads CAIKGAFSTDTQYF. The CDR3 DNA is TGTGCCATCAAAGGGGCCTTTAGCACAGATACGCAGTATTTT. The rearrangement joins TRBV10-3 to TRBJ2-3, with a tentative D call TRBD1 (5 bases). The CDR3 is 14 residues long. Germline-derived CDR1 and CDR2 are ENHRY and SYGVKD. V was cut by 7 bases and J by 0 bases, with 11 bases left in between.

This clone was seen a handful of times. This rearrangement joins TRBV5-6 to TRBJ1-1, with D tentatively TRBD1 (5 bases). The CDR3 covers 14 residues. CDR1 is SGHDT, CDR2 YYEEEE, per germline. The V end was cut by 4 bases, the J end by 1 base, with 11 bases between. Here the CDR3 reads CASSPIGANTEAFF. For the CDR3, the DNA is TGTGCCAGCAGCCCTATTGGGGCGAACACTGAAGCTTTCTTT.